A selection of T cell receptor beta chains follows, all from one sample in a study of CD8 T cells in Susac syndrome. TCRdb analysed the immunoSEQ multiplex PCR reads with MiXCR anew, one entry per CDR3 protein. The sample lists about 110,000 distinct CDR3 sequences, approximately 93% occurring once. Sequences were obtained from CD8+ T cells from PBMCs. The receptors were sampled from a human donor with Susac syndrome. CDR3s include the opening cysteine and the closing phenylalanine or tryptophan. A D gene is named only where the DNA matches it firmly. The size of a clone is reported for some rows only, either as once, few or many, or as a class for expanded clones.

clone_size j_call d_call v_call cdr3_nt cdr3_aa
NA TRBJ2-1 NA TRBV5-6 TGTGCCAGCAGCGCACGAGAGGGTGAGCAGTTCTTC CASSAREGEQFF
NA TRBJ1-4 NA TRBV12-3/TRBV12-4 TGTGCCAGCAGTTTAATCGGAGAGGGTGAAAAACTGTTTTTT CASSLIGEGEKLFF
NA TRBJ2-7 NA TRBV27 TGTGCCAGCGGTCGGGGAACCTACGAGCAGTACTTC CASGRGTYEQYF
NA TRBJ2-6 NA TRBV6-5 TGTGCCAGCAGTTACGTTATGTCTGGGGCCAACGTCCTGACTTTC CASSYVMSGANVLTF
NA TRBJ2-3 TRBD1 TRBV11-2 TGTGCCAGCAGCTACAGGGGGCGGATCGACGCAGATACGCAGTATTTT CASSYRGRIDADTQYF
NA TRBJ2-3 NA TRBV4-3 TGCGCCAGCAGCCAAGATTCCGGGGGGCCCACAGATACGCAGTATTTT CASSQDSGGPTDTQYF
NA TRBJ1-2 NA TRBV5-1 TGCGCCAGCAGCTTGGAACGCCCCTATGGCTACACCTTC CASSLERPYGYTF
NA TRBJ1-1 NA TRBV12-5 TGTGCTAGTGGACCGACAGGTTACACTGAAGCTTTCTTT CASGPTGYTEAFF
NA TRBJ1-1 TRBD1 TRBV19 TGTGCCAGTAGTGGCCGGGACAGGGTTGTAACTGAAGCTTTCTTT CASSGRDRVVTEAFF
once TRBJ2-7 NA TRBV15 TGTGCCACCAGCAGAGATCGTACCTACGAGCAGTACTTC CATSRDRTYEQYF
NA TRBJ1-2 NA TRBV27 TGTGCCAGCAGTGCCGTAGGGTTCAACTATGGCTACACCTTC CASSAVGFNYGYTF
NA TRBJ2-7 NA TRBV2 TGTGCCAGCAGTGCAATGACGTCGGTTCACTACGAGCAGTACTTC CASSAMTSVHYEQYF
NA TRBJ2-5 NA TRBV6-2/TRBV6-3 TGTGCCAGCAGTTACGGGGACATAGGAGAGACCCAGTACTTC CASSYGDIGETQYF
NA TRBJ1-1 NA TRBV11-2 TGTGCCAGCAGCTCCGTCCGGGGCAGGGAGACTGAAGCTTTCTTT CASSSVRGRETEAFF
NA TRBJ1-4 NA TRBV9 TGTGCCAGCAGCCCTCGACCGTCAGAATATGAAAAACTGTTTTTT CASSPRPSEYEKLFF
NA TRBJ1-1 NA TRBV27 TGTGCCAGCAGTTTTTGGGGAGGGAACACTGAAGCTTTCTTT CASSFWGGNTEAFF
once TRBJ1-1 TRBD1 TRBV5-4 TGTGCCAGCAGGGATTTGACAGGGGCGAACACTGAAGCTTTCTTT CASRDLTGANTEAFF
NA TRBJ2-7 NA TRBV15 TGTGCCACCAGCACATATAAGCCCGAGGGGTTCGAAGAGCAGTACTTC CATSTYKPEGFEEQYF
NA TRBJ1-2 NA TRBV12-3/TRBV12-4 TGTGCCAGCAGTTTTGCAGTTACCTATGGCTACACCTTC CASSFAVTYGYTF
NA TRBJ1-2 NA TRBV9 TGTGCCAGCAGCTCCCCAGGAAAGGTTAACTATGGCTACACCTTC CASSSPGKVNYGYTF
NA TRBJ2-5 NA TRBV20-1 TGCAGTGCCCGGGGCGAATTACAAGAGACCCAGTACTTC CSARGELQETQYF
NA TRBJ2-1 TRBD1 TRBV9 TGTGCCAGCAGCTCCGGGACAGAGATGTACAATGAGCAGTTCTTC CASSSGTEMYNEQFF
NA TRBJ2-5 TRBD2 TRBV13 TGTGCCAGCAGCTCAGGACTAGCGGGGAATCGAGAGACCCAGTACTTC CASSSGLAGNRETQYF
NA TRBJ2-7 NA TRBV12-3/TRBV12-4 TGTGCCAGCAGTTTAGCGGAGGGTTACTCCTACGAGCAGTACTTC CASSLAEGYSYEQYF
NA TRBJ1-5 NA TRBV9 TGTGCCAGCAGCGTAGCAGCAGGAAAGGGGCAGCCCCAGCATTTT CASSVAAGKGQPQHF
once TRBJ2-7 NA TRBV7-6 TGTGCCAGCAGCGCCGGCACGGGGGGCGACGAGCAGTACTTC CASSAGTGGDEQYF
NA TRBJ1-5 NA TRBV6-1 TGTGCCAGCAGTGAATCCCCCGCGGTTCAGCCCCAGCATTTT CASSESPAVQPQHF
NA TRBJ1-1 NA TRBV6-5 TGTGCCAGCAGTTACGGGACACTGAACACTGAAGCTTTCTTT CASSYGTLNTEAFF